In this sample, the clone carrying this T cell receptor beta chain turned up once. These data originate in a study of blood T cell repertoires in COVID-19. As for the study in general: Researchers got acute and convalescent COVID-19 samples from the United States, Italy and Spain. Sources were T cells, B-cell-depleted T cells, or PBMCs; the material itself was cDNA or gDNA.

CDR3 length: 17 amino acids. V was pared by 0 bases and J by 6 bases, with 6 bases of the junction left unmatched. Germline CDR1 SGHRS, CDR2 YFSETQ. How the authors handled the data: Nucleated cell counts were estimated from reference gene primer amplification. The assay was immunoSEQ multiplex PCR, and TCRdb's table has in-frame clones only and misses some. The DNA gave D and trimming, while V, J and clone size come from that table. This table has 130,000 or so clones, about 83% appearing once. The receptor was derived from a man in his sixties with acute or convalescent COVID-19. Sequencing was performed on peripheral blood. The chain links TRBV5-1 to TRBJ2-2; TRBD2 aligns across 12 bases. In DNA form, the CDR3 reads TGCGCCAGCAGCTTGGAGCTAGCGGGAGGGAGGTCCGGGGAGCTGTTTTTT. Its translation: CASSLELAGGRSGELFF.